The 23 T cell receptor delta chains given below trace back to one sample, sequenced in a study of gamma-delta chains in newborns, infants, children. TCRdb reapplied CATT to the reads. The sample shows about 8,500 delta-chain clones, about 3.4% of them seen only once. Sequencing was done on a sample of blood. These receptors were taken from a child who was a newborn, infant or young child, either healthy, febrile or measles-vaccinated (not recorded which).

The chain carries TRDV2 and TRDJ3; TRDD3 agrees at 11 bases. The CDR3 length is 19 residues. The germline V gene encodes CDR1 GEAIGNYY and CDR2 EKD. Germline trimming cut 3 bases from V and 0 bases from J; bases unmatched to any gene: 6. CDR3 sequence: CACDSWGIPSSWDTRQMFF. The CDR3 bases are TGTGCCTGTGACTCCTGGGGGATACCGAGCTCCTGGGACACCCGACAGATGTTTTTC.

This clone came up a few times. This is likely an artifact of a read error, given a far larger clone one base away. The chain is built from TRDV2 and TRDJ1; D is ambiguous. This CDR3 is 11 amino acids long. Germline CDR1 is GEAIGNYY and CDR2 is EKD. The DNA of the CDR3 is TGTGCCTGTGACTACACCGATAAACACATCTTT. Its protein product is CACDYTDKHIF.

The table lists this clone with a few counts. A junction boundary mismatches the germline segment, possibly from a read error. Distinct nucleotide sequences in the sample also encode this CDR3. This chain joins TRDV2 and TRDJ3; perhaps TRDD3 as D (6 bases). Germline CDR1 GEAIGNYY, CDR2 EKD. CDR3 length equals 19 residues. The CDR3 nucleotides read TGTGCCTGCGACACCGTGGTGGGGGGCCGCTCCTGGGACACCCGACAGATGTTTTTC. Encoded protein: CACDTVVGGRSWDTRQMFF.

Within the sample, this clone is medium-sized (0.01 to 0.1%). Other DNA sequences in this sample translate to the same CDR3. This chain connects TRDV2 to TRDJ2, with TRDD3 matching over 10 bases. Germline CDR1 reads GEAIGNYY; CDR2 reads EKD. Unmatched junction bases numbered 3, after V lost 0 bases and J lost 6 bases. The CDR3 extends over 15 amino acids. CDR3 sequence: CACDTVGDTSAQLFF. The CDR3 bases are TGTGCCTGTGACACCGTGGGGGATACCTCAGCACAACTCTTCTTT.

This clone was recorded a few times. The junction departs from germline at one end; a sequencing error may be responsible. This chain links TRDV2 with TRDJ3; 8 bases are a match to TRDD3. The CDR3 consists of 18 residues. CDR1 and CDR2 from the germline V gene are GEAIGNYY and EKD. The CDR3, as DNA: TGTGCCTGTGACACCGGGGGATATCGCTCCTGGGACGCCCGACAGATGTTTTTC. Residues: CACDTGGYRSWDARQMFF.

The sample holds a few counts of this clone. Translating this DNA gives a protein that differs at residue 9 from the TCRdb one, which belongs to a much larger clone; a read error is likely, and the protein shown is this translation. This chain's CDR3 is CACFPLGSPWDTRQMFF. The DNA of the CDR3 is TGTGCCTGCTTCCCACTGGGGAGCCCCTGGGACACCCGACAGATGTTTTTC. This chain links TRDV2 with TRDJ3; TRDD3 agrees at 7 bases. This CDR3 region has 17 residues. The V and J ends lost 7 bases and 2 bases, in that order; junction bases with no gene match: 10. CDR1 is GEAIGNYY, CDR2 EKD, per germline.

This clone has just a few counts. The TCRdb protein, from a much larger clone, departs from this DNA's translation at residue 10, likely by read error; the protein shown derives from the DNA. This chain joins TRDV2 and TRDJ2; 7 bases line up with TRDD3. The CDR3 loop spans 13 amino acids. The germline CDR1 and CDR2 sequences are GEAIGNYY and EKD. DNA of the CDR3: TGTGCCTGTGACACCTGGGGGACAGCACGACTCTTCTTT. Its protein is CACDTWGTARLFF.

This clone was counted only a few times. This could be a read error, since a much larger clone is one nucleotide away. This chain links TRDV2 with TRDJ3, with 9 bases matching TRDD3. The CDR3 sequence is 17 residues long. J gave up 0 bases and V 3 bases, and 2 bases lay outside the gene matches. Germline V lookup: CDR1 GEAIGNYY, CDR2 EKD. The CDR3 DNA sequence: TGTGCCTGTGACTGGGGGATATGCTCCTGGGACACCCGACAGATGTTTTTC. Its protein product is CACDWGICSWDTRQMFF.

By sample share, this clone is medium-sized. V usage is TRDV2 and J usage is TRDJ3; TRDD3 is a possible D gene (5 bases). With 0 bases removed from V and 0 bases from J, the gap between germline ends came to 5 bases. In germline, CDR1 is GEAIGNYY, CDR2 EKD. This CDR3 has 16 residues. As DNA, the CDR3 is TGTGCCTGTGACACCGGATACTCCTGGGACACCCGACAGATGTTTTTC. Its protein is CACDTGYSWDTRQMFF.

This clone was counted between two and nine times. One junction end disagrees with the germline gene, perhaps due to a read error. The V and J genes are TRDV2 and TRDJ3, with 8 bases fitting TRDD3. In germline, CDR1 is GEAIGNYY, CDR2 EKD. The CDR3 consists of 20 residues. Written as DNA, the CDR3 is TGTGCCTGTGACACGTTGAGGGGATACTTAAGCTCCTGGGACACCCGACAGACGTTTTTC. This translates into CACDTLRGYLSSWDTRQTFF.

This clone was detected only a few times. TCRdb's protein, taken from a much larger clone, differs from this DNA's translation at residue 14, likely owing to a read error; the protein displayed comes from the DNA. V is TRDV2 and J is TRDJ3, with TRDD3 identical over 11 bases. Germline loops: CDR1 GEAIGNYY, CDR2 EKD. CDR3 length: 18 amino acids. The CDR3 reads CACDTGGYAGWDTLQMFF. CDR3 nucleotides: TGTGCCTGTGACACTGGGGGATACGCGGGATGGGACACCCTACAGATGTTTTTC.

This clone was detected only a few times. This sequence may be a read error, since a much larger clone differs from it by one base. Additional DNA sequences in this sample encode the identical CDR3. CDR3 sequence: CALGELSLLGVGYTDKLIF. The CDR3, as DNA: TGTGCTCTTGGGGAGCTATCCCTACTGGGGGTCGGCTACACCGATAAACTCATCTTT. This chain uses TRDV1 with TRDJ1, with 8 bases aligning to TRDD3. The V segment lost 3 bases and the J segment 0 bases; nucleotides outside the gene matches: 15. The CDR3 is 19 amino acids. The germline V gene has CDR1 TSWWSYY and CDR2 QGS.

Concerning this clone: The protein TCRdb gives is from a much larger clone and does not agree with this DNA's translation at residue 4, likely a read error; the protein shown here comes from the DNA. The same CDR3 can be traced to other DNA sequences in this sample. The chain carries TRDV2 and TRDJ3, with TRDD3 identical over 7 bases. Germline V CDR1 and CDR2: GEAIGNYY, EKD. CDR3 length equals 18 residues. For the CDR3, the DNA is TGTGCCTGTGGCACCGTTGGGGATAGCTCCTGGGACACCCGACAGATGTTTTTC. It translates to CACGTVGDSSWDTRQMFF.

This clone showed up just a few times. This may be a read error: a much more frequent sequence differs by one nucleotide. The chain has TRDV2 and TRDJ3; D unclear. The ends were cut back, 5 bases at V and 0 bases at J, with 10 bases in the middle. CDR1 is GEAIGNYY and CDR2 is EKD in the germline V gene. CDR3 length: 16 amino acids. The CDR3 DNA is TGTGCCTGTGGCACACCAAGCTCCTGGGACACCCGACAGATGTTTTTC. It yields the protein CACGTPSSWDTRQMFF.

Details on this clone: One end of the junction does not line up with germline, which may come from a read error. The V gene is TRDV1, the J gene TRDJ1, with D maybe TRDD3 (7 bases). Germline V gene sequence: CDR1 TSWWSYY, CDR2 QGS. CDR3 size: 16 residues. CDR3 protein: CAPGGLPLFHTDKLIF. The CDR3 DNA reads as TGTGCTCCTGGGGGCCTTCCGCTATTCCACACCGATAAACTCATCTTT.

This clone rates as medium-sized (0.01 to 0.1%). The rearrangement uses TRDV2 and TRDJ2; 10 nucleotides match TRDD3. The junction had 13 bases not matched to a gene; V was cut back by 2 bases and J by 8 bases. From germline, CDR1 is GEAIGNYY and CDR2 EKD. The CDR3 length is 17 residues. The DNA of the CDR3 is TGTGCCTGTGACAGTCTACTGGGGGATCGAGGGTCGGCACAACTCTTCTTT. Translating gives CACDSLLGDRGSAQLFF.

Sample share makes this clone medium-sized. CDR3 DNA: TGTGCCTGTGACACCGTTTCGGGGATAGATAGCTCCTGGGACACCCGACAGATGTTTTTC. Translated: CACDTVSGIDSSWDTRQMFF. This chain links TRDV2 with TRDJ3; TRDD3 aligns across 7 bases. The CDR3 consists of 20 residues. The germline V gene has CDR1 GEAIGNYY and CDR2 EKD. J gave up 0 bases and V 0 bases, and 10 bases lay outside the gene matches.

This clone turned up a few times. Compared with germline, one end of the junction differs, possibly owing to a read error. Other nucleotide sequences in the sample specify the same CDR3. The rearrangement uses TRDV2 and TRDJ3; TRDD3 aligns across 8 bases. CDR3 length: 18 residues. Germline lookup yields CDR1 GEAIGNYY and CDR2 EKD. The CDR3 loop is CACDILGADSWDTRQMFF. DNA for the CDR3: TGTGCTTGTGACATACTGGGGGCCGACTCCTGGGACACCCGGCAGATGTTTTTC.

Concerning this clone itself: One base away lies a much larger clone, so this may be a sequencing read error. The chain combines TRDV2 with TRDJ3; 8 bases match TRDD3. This CDR3 region has 19 residues. V was pared by 0 bases and J by 0 bases, with 6 bases of the junction left unmatched. Looked up from germline, CDR1 is GEAIGNYY and CDR2 is EKD. The DNA of the CDR3 is TGTGCCTGTGACACCATGGGGGATGCGAGCTCCTGGGACACCCGACAGATGTTTTTC. Encoded protein: CACDTMGDASSWDTRQMFF.

Remarks on this clone: A much larger clonotype is one base distant, so this may be a read error. The rearrangement uses TRDV2 and TRDJ3, with D possibly TRDD3 on 6 matching bases. Looked up from germline, CDR1 is GEAIGNYY and CDR2 is EKD. Between the trimmed V and J ends, which lost 0 bases and 2 bases, there was a span of 13 bases. The CDR3 has 18 amino acids. CDR3 residues: CACDTLLGDPWDTRQMFF. As DNA, the CDR3 is TGTGCCTGTGACACCTTACTGGGAGACCCCTGGGACACCCGACAGATGTTTTTC.

At least ten counts were recorded for this clone. Other DNA sequences in the sample encode the same CDR3. The V call is TRDV2, the J call TRDJ3, with 10 bases fitting TRDD3. The CDR3 loop spans 19 amino acids. Germline V CDR1 and CDR2: GEAIGNYY, EKD. Trimming cost V 1 base and J 0 bases; bases outside gene matches: 5. In DNA form, the CDR3 reads TGTGCCTGTGACACTGGGGGATACCTTAGCTCCTGGGACACCCGACAGATGTTTTTC. As protein: CACDTGGYLSSWDTRQMFF.

By sample share, this clone is medium-sized (0.01 to 0.1%). V and J are TRDV2 and TRDJ1; 11 bases align to TRDD3. The trim removed 3 bases at V and 0 bases at J, leaving 2 bases unmatched. The CDR3 is 15 residues long. CDR1 GEAIGNYY and CDR2 EKD come from the germline V gene. The CDR3 sequence is CACDWGIRDTDKLIF. CDR3 coding DNA: TGTGCCTGTGACTGGGGGATACGCGACACCGATAAACTCATCTTT.

Relative to its sample, this clone is medium-sized. Given a far larger clone just one base away, this is likely a sequencing read error. Other DNA variants within this sample encode the same CDR3. The chain carries TRDV2 and TRDJ1; TRDD3 is a possible D gene (6 bases). V lost 0 bases to trimming and J lost 3 bases, with 7 bases between them. Per the germline V gene, CDR1 is GEAIGNYY and CDR2 is EKD. The CDR3 totals 13 residues. The CDR3 reads CACDTWGSDKLIF. The CDR3 region has the DNA TGTGCCTGTGACACCTGGGGGTCCGATAAACTCATCTTT.